Listed here are 15 T cell receptor beta chains from one sample, sequenced in a study of graft-versus-host responses after intestinal transplantation. TCRdb's copy holds only in-frame clones and misses some; the assay was immunoSEQ multiplex PCR. The data show roughly 29,000 clones, with around 94% seen just once and around 0.72% held by the top ten. Sequencing used PBMCs, obtained just over 65 days after intestinal transplant. Receptor source: a human patient who received an intestinal transplant, so some T cells may come from the graft donor.

The genes are TRBV6-5 and TRBJ1-1; D is uncertain. The CDR3 runs to 13 residues. Trimming took 5 bases from V and 0 from J, leaving 7 bases between them. Germline lookup yields CDR1 MNHEY and CDR2 SVGAGI. The CDR3 nucleotides are TGTGCCAGCAGTCCTCGACTGAACACTGAAGCTTTCTTT. Translation: CASSPRLNTEAFF.

This chain's CDR3 is CASSPPGQITDTQYF. CDR3 in DNA: TGTGCCAGCAGCCCCCCGGGACAGATCACAGATACGCAGTATTTT. The V and J genes are TRBV11-2 and TRBJ2-3; 7 bases map to TRBD1. The germline V gene encodes CDR1 SGHAT and CDR2 FQNNGV. CDR3 size: 15 residues. The ends lost 5 bases at V and 2 bases at J; junction bases unmatched: 7.

J is TRBJ1-2 and V is TRBV5-4, with unresolved D. The V and J ends lost 0 bases and 5 bases respectively, with 8 bases between them. Germline CDR1 is SGHNT and CDR2 is YYREEE (reference sequence). CDR3 size: 13 residues. DNA for the CDR3: TGTGCCAGCAGCTTGGACGGGAATTATGGCTACACCTTC. It specifies CASSLDGNYGYTF.

The J gene is TRBJ2-7, the V gene TRBV29-1; D is perhaps TRBD1 (5 bases). Germline CDR1 is SQVTM and CDR2 is ANQGSEA. CDR3 length: 13 residues. The V end lost 3 bases, the J end lost 2 bases, and 11 bases lay between the germline ends. The CDR3 here is CSVEGRAAYEQYF. As DNA, the CDR3 is TGCAGCGTTGAGGGCAGGGCGGCCTACGAGCAGTACTTC.

This clone was found once. The chain has TRBV7-9 and TRBJ1-2, with D unclear. V was pared by 1 base and J by 4 bases, with 10 bases between. The CDR3 length is 14 residues. Germline V gene data show CDR1 as SEHNR and CDR2 as FQNEAQ (reference sequence). The DNA of the CDR3 is TGTGCCAGCAGCTTAGGCTCCAGAATCTATGGCTACACCTTC. This sequence encodes CASSLGSRIYGYTF.

The chain carries TRBV12-5 and TRBJ2-3; D gene uncertain. CDR3 length: 16 residues. The V end lost 2 bases, the J end lost 4 bases, and 16 bases lay between the germline ends. Germline V gives CDR1 LGHNT, CDR2 FRNRAP. The CDR3: CASGLIYHLTPDTQYF. CDR3 DNA: TGTGCTAGTGGTTTGATATACCATCTGACACCAGATACGCAGTATTTT.

The chain joins TRBV12-5 to TRBJ1-5; no definite D call. The CDR3 runs 14 residues. V gave up 3 bases and J gave up 5 bases, with 11 bases separating them. Germline V lookup: CDR1 LGHNT, CDR2 FRNRAP. The CDR3 loop is CASGLRASDQPQHF. Here the CDR3 DNA reads TGTGCTAGTGGTTTAAGAGCCTCCGATCAGCCCCAGCATTTT.

This clone was seen more than once but under ten times. This rearrangement joins TRBV6-6 to TRBJ1-3; D possibly corresponds to TRBD1 (5 bases). This CDR3 is built from 15 residues. Germline values: CDR1 MNHNY, CDR2 SVGAGI (reference sequence). Trimming pared 2 bases from V and 0 bases from J, leaving 8 bases between. CDR3 region: CASSYRGSSGNTIYF. The CDR3 DNA sequence: TGTGCCAGCAGTTACCGGGGCAGCTCTGGAAACACCATATATTTT.

The J gene is TRBJ1-5, the V gene TRBV30; D is unresolved. The germline CDR1 and CDR2 sequences are GTSNPN and SVGIG (reference sequence). The V end was cut by 0 bases, the J end by 3 bases, with 6 bases between. This CDR3 has 13 residues. This chain's CDR3 is CAWSVQPNQPQHF. In DNA, the CDR3 is TGTGCCTGGAGTGTACAGCCCAATCAGCCCCAGCATTTT.

This clone occurred once. The chain has TRBV15 and TRBJ2-7; 9 bases match TRBD2. The V segment lost 2 bases and the J segment 2 bases; nucleotides outside the gene matches: 10. From germline, CDR1 is LNHNV and CDR2 YYDKDF (reference sequence). The CDR3 has 17 residues. The CDR3 reads CATSRFRTSESPYEQYF. The CDR3 coding sequence is TGTGCCACCAGCAGATTTAGGACTAGCGAATCTCCCTACGAGCAGTACTTC.

CDR3 sequence (DNA): TGTGCCAGCAGCGGGGACTTAAACTACGAGCAGTACTTC. This translates into CASSGDLNYEQYF. The rearrangement joins TRBV6-5 to TRBJ2-7; D possibly corresponds to TRBD2 (6 bases). Germline-derived CDR1 and CDR2 are MNHEY and SVGAGI. This CDR3 has 13 residues. The germline V and J ends were trimmed by 6 bases and 3 bases, with 12 bases remaining between them.

The chain has TRBV30 and TRBJ2-5; D is undetermined. The CDR3 contains 15 residues. Deletions cut 3 bases from V and 2 bases from J, with 16 bases between. Germline V gene lookup returns CDR1 GTSNPN and CDR2 SVGIG (reference sequence). CDR3 coding DNA: TGTGCCTGGAGAGTGTTCCTGGGCCAACAAGAGACCCAGTACTTC. Translated, it gives CAWRVFLGQQETQYF.

The chain links TRBV9 to TRBJ2-1; either TRBD1 or TRBD2 may fit D (6 bases each). V lost 7 bases and J lost 5, with 10 bases in between. This CDR3 is 12 amino acids long. Germline V lookup: CDR1 SGDLS, CDR2 YYNGEE. In DNA form, the CDR3 reads TGTGCCAGCTCGGGGGCTAACAATGAGCAGTTCTTC. The encoded protein is CASSGANNEQFF. Supplemented by reference TRBV9 and TRBJ2-1, the full variable domain reads DSGVTQTPKHLITATGQRVTLRCSPRSGDLSVYWYQQSLDQGLQFLIQYYNGEERAKGNILERFSAQQFPDLHSELNLSSLELGDSALYFCASSGANNEQFFGPGTRLTVL.

This clone was observed once. The V and J genes are TRBV12-5 and TRBJ1-1; D is unresolved. Germline V CDR1 and CDR2: LGHNT, FRNRAP. V dropped 6 bases and J dropped 5 bases, with 10 bases sitting between them. The CDR3 has 12 residues. The CDR3 spells CASGTTGTEAFF. The DNA for the CDR3 is TGTGCTAGTGGAACCACGGGTACTGAAGCTTTCTTT.

The chain has TRBV27 and TRBJ2-1; 10 bases match TRBD2. The V and J ends lost 6 bases and 10 bases, in that order; junction bases with no gene match: 9. In germline, CDR1 is MNHEY, CDR2 SMNVEV (reference sequence). This CDR3 has 14 residues. DNA of the CDR3: TGTGCCAGCAGCTCAAGCGGGGGGGCCTGGGAGCAGTTCTTC. This translates into CASSSSGGAWEQFF.